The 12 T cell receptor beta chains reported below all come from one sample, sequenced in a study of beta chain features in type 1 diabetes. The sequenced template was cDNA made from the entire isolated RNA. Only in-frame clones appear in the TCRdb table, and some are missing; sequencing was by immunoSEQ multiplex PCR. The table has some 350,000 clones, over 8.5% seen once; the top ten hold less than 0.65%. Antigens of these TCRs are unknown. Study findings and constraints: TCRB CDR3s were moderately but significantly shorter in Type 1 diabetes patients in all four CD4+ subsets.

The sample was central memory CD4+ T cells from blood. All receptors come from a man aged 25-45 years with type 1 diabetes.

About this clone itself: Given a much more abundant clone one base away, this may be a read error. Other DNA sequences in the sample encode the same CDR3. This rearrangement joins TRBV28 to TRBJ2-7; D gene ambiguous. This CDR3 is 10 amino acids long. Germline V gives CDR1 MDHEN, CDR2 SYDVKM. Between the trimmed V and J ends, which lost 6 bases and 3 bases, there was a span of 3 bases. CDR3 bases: TGTGCCAGCAGCCTCTACGAGCAGTACTTC. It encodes CASSLYEQYF.

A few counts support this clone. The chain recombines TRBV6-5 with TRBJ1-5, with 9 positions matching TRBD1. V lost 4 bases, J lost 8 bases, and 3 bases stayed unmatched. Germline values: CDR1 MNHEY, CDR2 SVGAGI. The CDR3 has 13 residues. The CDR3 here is CASSSRDREPQHF. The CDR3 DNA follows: TGTGCCAGCAGTTCCCGGGACAGGGAGCCCCAGCATTTT.

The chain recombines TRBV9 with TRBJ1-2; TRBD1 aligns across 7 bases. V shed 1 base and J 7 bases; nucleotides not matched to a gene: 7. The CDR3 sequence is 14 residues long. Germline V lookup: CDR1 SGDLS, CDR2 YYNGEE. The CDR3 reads CASSVMEGAIGYTF. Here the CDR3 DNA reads TGTGCCAGCAGCGTAATGGAGGGGGCTATTGGCTACACCTTC.

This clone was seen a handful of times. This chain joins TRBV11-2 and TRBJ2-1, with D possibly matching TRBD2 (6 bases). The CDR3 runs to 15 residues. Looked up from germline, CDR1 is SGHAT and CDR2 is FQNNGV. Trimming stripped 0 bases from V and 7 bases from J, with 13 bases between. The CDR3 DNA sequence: TGTGCCAGCAGCTTAGATCGAGGCGGGACGAATGAGCAGTTCTTC. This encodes CASSLDRGGTNEQFF. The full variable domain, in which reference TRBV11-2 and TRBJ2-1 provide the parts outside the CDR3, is EAGVAQSPRYKIIEKRQSVAFWCNPISGHATLYWYQQILGQGPKLLIQFQNNGVVDDSQLPKDRFSAERLKGVDSTLKIQPAKLEDSAVYLCASSLDRGGTNEQFFGPGTRLTVL.

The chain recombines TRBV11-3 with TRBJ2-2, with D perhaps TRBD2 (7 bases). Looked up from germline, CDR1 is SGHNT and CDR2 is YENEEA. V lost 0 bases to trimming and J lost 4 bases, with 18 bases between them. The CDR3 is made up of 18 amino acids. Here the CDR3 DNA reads TGTGCCAGCAGCTTAGATTCCGGCGGAGGGGGGGTCACCGGGGAGCTGTTTTTT. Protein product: CASSLDSGGGGVTGELFF. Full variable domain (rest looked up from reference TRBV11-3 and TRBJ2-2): EAGVVQSPRYKIIEKKQPVAFWCNPISGHNTLYWYLQNLGQGPELLIRYENEEAVDDSQLPKDRFSAERLKGVDSTLKIQPAELGDSAVYLCASSLDSGGGGVTGELFFGEGSRLTVL.

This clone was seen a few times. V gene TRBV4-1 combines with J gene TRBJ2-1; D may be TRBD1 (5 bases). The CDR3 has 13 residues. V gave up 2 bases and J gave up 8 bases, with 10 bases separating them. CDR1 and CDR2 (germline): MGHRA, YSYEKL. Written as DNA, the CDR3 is TGCGCCAGCAGCCAACGACAGACAGATGAGCAGTTCTTC. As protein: CASSQRQTDEQFF.

The CDR3 region is CAWSIRGETQYF. The CDR3 DNA sequence: TGTGCCTGGAGTATTAGGGGAGAGACCCAGTACTTC. The chain is built from TRBV30 and TRBJ2-5; possibly TRBD1 for D (5 bases). This CDR3 is 12 amino acids long. The V end lost 2 bases, the J end lost 4 bases, and 8 bases lay between the germline ends. Looked up from germline, CDR1 is GTSNPN and CDR2 is SVGIG (reference sequence).

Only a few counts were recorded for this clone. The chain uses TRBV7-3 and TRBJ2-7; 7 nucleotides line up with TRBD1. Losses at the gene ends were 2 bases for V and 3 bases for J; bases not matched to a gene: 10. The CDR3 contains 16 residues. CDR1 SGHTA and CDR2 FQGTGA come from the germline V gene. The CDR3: CASSLFRDSSFYEQYF. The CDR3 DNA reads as TGTGCCAGCAGCTTATTCCGGGACAGTTCTTTCTACGAGCAGTACTTC.

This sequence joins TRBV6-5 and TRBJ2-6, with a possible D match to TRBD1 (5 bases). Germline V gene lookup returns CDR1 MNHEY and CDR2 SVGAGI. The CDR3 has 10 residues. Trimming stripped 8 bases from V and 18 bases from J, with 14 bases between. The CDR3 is CASGANSRTF. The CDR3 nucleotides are TGTGCCAGCGGGGCCAACAGCAGGACTTTC.

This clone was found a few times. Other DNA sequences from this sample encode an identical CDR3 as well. CDR3 in DNA: TGCAGCGTTGGGAGGGGCTACGAGCAGTACTTC. This codes for CSVGRGYEQYF. This sequence joins TRBV29-1 and TRBJ2-7; maybe TRBD2 (6 bases). Germline V gives CDR1 SQVTM, CDR2 ANQGSEA. Trimming shortened V by 4 bases and J by 3 bases, and 7 bases separated the two germline ends. The CDR3 runs to 11 residues.

Written as DNA, the CDR3 is TGTGCCAGCAGTTACATGACTAGCGAAGATACGCAGTATTTT. Protein sequence: CASSYMTSEDTQYF. The J gene is TRBJ2-3, the V gene TRBV6-6; 8 bases are a match to TRBD2. The CDR3 sequence is 14 residues long. Germline V gene lookup returns CDR1 MNHNY and CDR2 SVGAGI (reference sequence). Losses at the gene ends were 2 bases for V and 5 bases for J; bases not matched to a gene: 3.

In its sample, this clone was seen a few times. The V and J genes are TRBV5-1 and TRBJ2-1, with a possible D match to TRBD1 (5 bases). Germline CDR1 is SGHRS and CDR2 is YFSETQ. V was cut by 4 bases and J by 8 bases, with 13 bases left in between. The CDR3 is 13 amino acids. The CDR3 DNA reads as TGCGCCAGCAGCGGCCAGGGCATCGATGAGCAGTTCTTC. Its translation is CASSGQGIDEQFF.